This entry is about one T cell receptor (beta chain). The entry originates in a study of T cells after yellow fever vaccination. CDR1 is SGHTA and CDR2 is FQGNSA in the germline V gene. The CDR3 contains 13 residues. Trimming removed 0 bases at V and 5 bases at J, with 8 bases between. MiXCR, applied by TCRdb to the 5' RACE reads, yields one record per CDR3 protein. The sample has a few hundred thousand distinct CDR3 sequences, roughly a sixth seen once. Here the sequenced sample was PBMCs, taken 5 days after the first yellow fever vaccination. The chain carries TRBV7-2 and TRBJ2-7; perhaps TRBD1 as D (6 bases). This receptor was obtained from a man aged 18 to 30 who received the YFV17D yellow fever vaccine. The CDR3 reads CASSLAYRDEQYF. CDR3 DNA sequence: TGTGCCAGCAGCTTAGCTTACAGGGACGAGCAGTACTTC.